This record covers a single T cell receptor (beta chain). The source of the sample is a study of cytotoxic CD8 clonotypes in ibrutinib-treated CLL. Cryopreserved PBMCs were the source of approximately 2 micrograms of genomic DNA, which went to TCR beta libraries. Profiling relied on immunoSEQ multiplex PCR, and the TCRdb table lists in-frame clones only, not all of them. The top ten clones hold more than 4.5% of a sample with some 200,000 clones, around 70% of them seen once. This TCR derives from a human donor with chronic lymphocytic leukemia. The sample here was PBMCs, taken after 12 months of ibrutinib treatment.

The CDR3 protein is CASSYSPGTDTQYF. The CDR3 DNA sequence: TGTGCCAGCAGTTACTCCCCAGGGACAGATACGCAGTATTTT. This rearrangement joins TRBV6-5 to TRBJ2-3; D might be TRBD1 (5 bases). Trimming left V 0 bases short and J 3 bases short, with 7 bases between. Germline CDR1 is MNHEY and CDR2 is SVGAGI. The CDR3 sequence is 14 residues long.